Shown below are 15 T cell receptor beta chains from a single sample sequenced in a study of regulatory T cells in long-lasting Graves disease. Time point of the sample: newly diagnosed GD, antithyroid drugs for less than 3 months. PBMCs were the source of the RNA used for TCR sequencing. Through Arm-PCR of CDR3 regions and iRepertoire HTBI primers, TCR beta libraries were built. TCRdb ran MiXCR on the multiplex PCR reads and lists one entry per CDR3 protein. The table includes about 450,000 distinct CDR3 sequences, approximately 14% detected once. This sample was also put to use in a study of T cells in Graves' hyperthyroidism and ophthalmopathy.

The specimen comprised peripheral blood mononuclear cells (PBMCs), sampled at new diagnosis, from a patient treated with antithyroid drugs. The receptor source for this set is a woman in her 50s with Graves disease.

This sequence joins TRBV27 and TRBJ1-5, with a possible D match to TRBD1 (5 bases). This CDR3 contains 13 residues. Germline V gene lookup returns CDR1 MNHEY and CDR2 SMNVEV (reference sequence). V was trimmed by 2 bases and J by 5 bases, leaving 7 bases between them. The chain's CDR3 is CASSLQGHQPQHF. In DNA form, the CDR3 reads TGTGCCAGCAGTTTACAGGGTCATCAGCCCCAGCATTTT.

This chain joins TRBV5-1 and TRBJ2-2; D gene unclear. The CDR3 covers 16 residues. Trimming shortened V by 1 base and J by 1 base, and 11 bases separated the two germline ends. CDR1 SGHRS and CDR2 YFSETQ come from the germline V gene. This chain's CDR3 is CASSLKLIGNTGELFF. The DNA for the CDR3 is TGCGCCAGCAGCTTGAAACTTATCGGGAACACCGGGGAGCTGTTTTTT.

The table lists this clonotype with a few counts. The chain couples TRBV9 to TRBJ2-1; 8 bases map to TRBD2. Germline CDR1 is SGDLS and CDR2 is YYNGEE. J gave up 10 bases and V 4 bases, and 16 bases lay outside the gene matches. The CDR3 contains 16 residues. The CDR3, as DNA: TGTGCCAGCAGCCCCCGGGGGAGCGGGGGCTCCTTGGAGCAGTTCTTC. Protein product: CASSPRGSGGSLEQFF.

The chain has TRBV5-1 and TRBJ2-2; TRBD2 matches 7 bases. Germline V gene sequence: CDR1 SGHRS, CDR2 YFSETQ. The CDR3 is 16 amino acids. J was trimmed by 5 bases and V by 4 bases; bases with no gene match: 11. The CDR3, as DNA: TGCGCCAGCAGCACCGCGGCGGGAGCGGAGACCGGGGAGCTGTTTTTT. Amino acids: CASSTAAGAETGELFF. Looking up the rest from reference TRBV5-1 and TRBJ2-2 gives the full variable domain: KAGVTQTPRYLIKTRGQQVTLSCSPISGHRSVSWYQQTPGQGLQFLFEYFSETQRNKGNFPGRFSGRQFSNSRSEMNVSTLELGDSALYLCASSTAAGAETGELFFGEGSRLTVL.

Ten or more counts support this clonotype. This chain joins TRBV28 and TRBJ1-1; a possible D gene is TRBD1 (5 bases). The CDR3 sequence is 18 residues long. With 3 bases removed from V and 0 bases from J, the gap between germline ends came to 20 bases. Germline V CDR1 and CDR2: MDHEN, SYDVKM. CDR3 DNA sequence: TGTGCCAGCAGTTTTATATTCGGGACGGGGGGAATGAACACTGAAGCTTTCTTT. Amino acid sequence: CASSFIFGTGGMNTEAFF. The full variable domain, rest sourced from reference TRBV28 and TRBJ1-1, is DVKVTQSSRYLVKRTGEKVFLECVQDMDHENMFWYRQDPGLGLRLIYFSYDVKMKEKGDIPEGYSVSREKKERFSLILESASTNQTSMYLCASSFIFGTGGMNTEAFFGQGTRLTVV.

The chain links TRBV5-1 to TRBJ2-7; 7 nucleotides line up with TRBD1. Germline V lookup: CDR1 SGHRS, CDR2 YFSETQ. V lost 1 base and J lost 2; bases outside the gene matches: 15. The CDR3 has 18 residues. The CDR3 here is CASSLSTGDSRRTYEQYF. Written as DNA, the CDR3 is TGCGCCAGCAGCTTGTCAACCGGGGACAGCCGAAGGACCTACGAGCAGTACTTC.

This sequence joins TRBV28 and TRBJ2-7; 11 bases align to TRBD1. The CDR3 runs 15 residues. Losses at the gene ends were 0 bases for V and 4 bases for J; bases not matched to a gene: 2. Germline lookup yields CDR1 MDHEN and CDR2 SYDVKM. CDR3 coding DNA: TGTGCCAGCAGTTTATGGGACAGGGGGCTTTACGAGCAGTACTTC. Translation gives CASSLWDRGLYEQYF.

This clonotype has a handful of counts. This rearrangement joins TRBV10-3 to TRBJ2-7; 8 nucleotides match TRBD1. This CDR3 comprises 14 residues. Germline CDR1 and CDR2: ENHRY and SYGVKD. Trimming removed 6 bases from V and 5 bases from J; junction bases left unmatched: 9. The CDR3 region is CAIRTGAQLNEQYF. CDR3 nucleotides: TGTGCCATCAGGACAGGGGCCCAATTGAACGAGCAGTACTTC.

This clonotype was seen a single time. A junction end diverges from the germline sequence, so it may reflect a read error. This chain connects TRBV20-1 to TRBJ2-3; tentatively, D is TRBD1 or TRBD2 (5 bases each). Germline V CDR1 and CDR2: DFQATT, SNEGSKA (reference sequence). The CDR3 extends over 11 amino acids. CDR3 coding DNA: TGCAGTGCTAGAGATCTGGGGGAGCAGTCCTTC. It is translated as CSARDLGEQSF.

This clonotype was counted at least ten times. The J gene is TRBJ2-7, the V gene TRBV5-6, with 9 bases fitting TRBD1. V lost 3 bases, J lost 5 bases, and 6 bases stayed unmatched. This CDR3 is 14 amino acids long. Germline loops: CDR1 SGHDT, CDR2 YYEEEE. This CDR3 reads CASSYGTGLHEQYF. CDR3 sequence (DNA): TGTGCCAGCAGCTATGGGACAGGGTTGCACGAGCAGTACTTC.

This clonotype has just a few counts. This chain uses TRBV6-2 or TRBV6-3 with TRBJ2-1, with 10 bases that match TRBD2. Per the germline V gene, CDR1 is MNHEY and CDR2 is SVGEGT. Trimming at V came to 5 bases and at J to 4 bases, leaving 14 bases not matched to a gene. The CDR3 covers 18 residues. Written as DNA, the CDR3 is TGTGCCAGCAGTGAAAGCGTAGTAGCGGGAGGCGTTTACAATGAGCAGTTCTTC. Translated, it gives CASSESVVAGGVYNEQFF.

In this sample, this clonotype turned up many times. The rearrangement uses TRBV2 and TRBJ2-5; no clear D. The CDR3 loop spans 13 amino acids. CDR1 and CDR2 from the germline V gene are SNHLY and FYNNEI. With 10 bases removed from V and 5 bases from J, the gap between germline ends came to 17 bases. The chain's CDR3 is CATTTPWPETQYF. CDR3 DNA sequence: TGTGCCACAACGACACCCTGGCCGGAGACCCAGTACTTC.

This clonotype occurred a few times. The rearrangement joins TRBV19 to TRBJ1-2; 10 bases line up with TRBD1. Trimming took 5 bases from V and 2 from J; bases not matched to a gene: 8. The V gene's germline CDR1 is LNHDA and CDR2 SQIVND (reference sequence). This CDR3 contains 16 residues. CDR3 loop: CASSQSGTGVNYGYTF. The CDR3 nucleotides are TGTGCCAGTAGTCAGTCCGGGACAGGGGTGAACTATGGCTACACCTTC.

This clonotype was recorded many times. The V and J genes are TRBV13 and TRBJ2-6; TRBD2 might be the D (5 bases). The length of the CDR3 is 16 residues. The V end lost 5 bases, the J end lost 4 bases, and 15 bases lay between the germline ends. The germline CDR1 and CDR2 sequences are PRHDT and FYEKMQ (reference sequence). CDR3 sequence: CASSQDWGGGANVLTF. In nucleotides, the CDR3 is TGTGCCAGCAGCCAGGACTGGGGTGGGGGGGCCAACGTCCTGACTTTC.

Ten or more counts support this clonotype. The chain couples TRBV3-1 to TRBJ2-7; no clear D. The V end was cut by 2 bases, the J end by 4 bases, with 12 bases between. This CDR3 spans 14 amino acids. Germline lookup yields CDR1 LGHDT and CDR2 YNNKEL (reference sequence). The CDR3 reads CASSQMEANYEQYF. In DNA, the CDR3 is TGTGCCAGCAGCCAAATGGAAGCCAATTACGAGCAGTACTTC.